This T cell receptor (beta chain) was recovered during a study of early T cells in non-severe SARS-CoV-2 infection. About the research overall: Chains were unpaired, as sequencing was done on bulk RNA from unsorted whole blood.

Unique molecular identifiers were attached to individual cDNA molecules. MiXCR was run by TCRdb on the 5' RACE reads, yielding one entry per CDR3 protein. This sample has tens of thousands of distinct CDR3 sequences, with roughly 12% found just once. Germline V gene sequence: CDR1 SGHDN, CDR2 FVKESK. V lost 2 bases and J lost 5, with 5 bases in between. The CDR3 has 12 amino acids. The material sequenced was whole blood, taken at baseline. This receptor was taken from an adult who was a healthcare worker with PCR-confirmed SARS-CoV-2 infection or an uninfected control (not recorded which). J is TRBJ2-3 and V is TRBV14; D uncertain. CDR3 amino acids: CASSQYRDTQYF. As DNA, the CDR3 is TGTGCCAGCAGCCAATATAGAGATACGCAGTATTTT.